This TCR beta chain was retrieved from a study of T cell changes during pregnancy in multiple sclerosis. The table came from immunoSEQ multiplex PCR; TCRdb's copy has only in-frame clones and leaves some out. The table records about 76,000 clones, roughly 92% of them present only once. This CDR3 is built from 13 residues. Trimming at V came to 3 bases and at J to 4 bases, leaving 1 base not matched to a gene. In germline, CDR1 is MNHEY, CDR2 SMNVEV (reference sequence). The chain is built from TRBV27 and TRBJ2-7; 9 bases line up with TRBD2. The sample was peripheral blood, taken in the first trimester of pregnancy. This sequence originates from a female donor in good health, enrolled as a control in a pregnancy study. CDR3 sequence: CASSFAGGYEQYF. The CDR3 nucleotides read TGTGCCAGCAGTTTTGCGGGAGGGTACGAGCAGTACTTC.